The T cell receptor (beta chain) under discussion was sequenced for a study of cytomegalovirus exposure and HLA in healthy donors. Healthy individuals who donated bone marrow served as the donors. In the PCR, 60 Vbeta and 13 Jbeta primers were used. TCRdb keeps only in-frame clones here, not all; method: immunoSEQ multiplex PCR. The sample lists more than 100,000 clones, roughly 80% occurring once. Germline CDR1 MNHEY, CDR2 SVGAGI. The CDR3 has 15 residues. V was clipped by 5 bases and J by 5 bases; unmatched bases: 8. The chain uses TRBV6-5 and TRBJ2-1; 8 nucleotides match TRBD2. This clonotype was sampled from a woman in her forties in good health and CMV-seropositive. The material sequenced was PBMCs. The CDR3 protein is CASSRSGSGHNEQFF. CDR3 nucleotide sequence: TGTGCCAGCAGTAGAAGCGGGAGTGGACACAATGAGCAGTTCTTC.